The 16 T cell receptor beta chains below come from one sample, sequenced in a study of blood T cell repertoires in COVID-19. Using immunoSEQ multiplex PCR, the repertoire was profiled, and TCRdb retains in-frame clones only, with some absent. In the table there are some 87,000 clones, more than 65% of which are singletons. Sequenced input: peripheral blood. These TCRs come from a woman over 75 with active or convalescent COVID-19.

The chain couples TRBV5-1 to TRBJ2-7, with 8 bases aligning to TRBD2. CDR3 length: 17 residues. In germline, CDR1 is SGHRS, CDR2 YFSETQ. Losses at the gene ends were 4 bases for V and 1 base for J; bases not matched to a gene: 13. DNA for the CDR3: TGCGCCAGCAGCCTAACCACGGGGGGGCCCTTGTCCTACGAGCAGTACTTC. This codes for CASSLTTGGPLSYEQYF.

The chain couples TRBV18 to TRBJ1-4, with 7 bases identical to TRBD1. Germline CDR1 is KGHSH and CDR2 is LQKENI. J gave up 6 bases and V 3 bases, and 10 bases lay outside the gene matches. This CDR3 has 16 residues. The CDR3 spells CASSPTGSRTHEKLFF. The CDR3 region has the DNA TGTGCCAGCTCACCGACAGGGTCCCGTACTCATGAAAAACTGTTTTTT.

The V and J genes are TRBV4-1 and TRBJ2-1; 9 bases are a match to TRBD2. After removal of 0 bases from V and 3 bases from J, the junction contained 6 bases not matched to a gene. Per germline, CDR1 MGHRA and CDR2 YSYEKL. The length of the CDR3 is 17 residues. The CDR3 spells CASSQDRASGDYNEQFF. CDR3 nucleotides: TGCGCCAGCAGCCAAGATAGGGCTAGCGGGGACTACAATGAGCAGTTCTTC.

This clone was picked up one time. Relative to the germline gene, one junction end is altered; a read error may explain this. The CDR3 here is CASSPSGGAYNEQFF. The CDR3 bases are TGTGCCAGCTCCCCGAGCGGGGGGGCCTATAATGAGCAGTTCTTC. J is TRBJ2-1 and V is TRBV6-5; 10 bases are a match to TRBD2. This CDR3 spans 15 amino acids. Germline V CDR1 and CDR2: MNHEY, SVGAGI.

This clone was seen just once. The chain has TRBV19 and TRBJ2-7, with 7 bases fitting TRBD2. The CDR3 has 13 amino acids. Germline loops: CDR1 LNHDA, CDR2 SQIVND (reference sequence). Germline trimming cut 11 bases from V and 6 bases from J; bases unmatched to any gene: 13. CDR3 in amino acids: CASQKGREGEQYF. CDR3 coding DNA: TGTGCCTCCCAGAAGGGCAGGGAGGGCGAGCAGTACTTC.

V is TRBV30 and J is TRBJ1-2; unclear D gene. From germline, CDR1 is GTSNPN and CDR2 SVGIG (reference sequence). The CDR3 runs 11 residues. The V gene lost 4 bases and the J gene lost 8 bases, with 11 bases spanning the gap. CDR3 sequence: CAWNTVSGYTF. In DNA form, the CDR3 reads TGTGCCTGGAACACAGTATCCGGCTACACCTTC.

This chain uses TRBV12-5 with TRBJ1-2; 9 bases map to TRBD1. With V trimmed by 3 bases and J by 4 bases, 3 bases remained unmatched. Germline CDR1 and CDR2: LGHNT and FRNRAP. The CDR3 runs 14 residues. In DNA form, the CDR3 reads TGTGCTAGTGGTTTACAGGGGGCGATCTATGGCTACACCTTC. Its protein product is CASGLQGAIYGYTF. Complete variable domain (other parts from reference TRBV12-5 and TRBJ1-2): DARVTQTPRHKVTEMGQEVTMRCQPILGHNTVFWYRQTMMQGLELLAYFRNRAPLDDSGMPKDRFSAEMPDATLATLKIQPSEPRDSAVYFCASGLQGAIYGYTFGSGTRLTVV.

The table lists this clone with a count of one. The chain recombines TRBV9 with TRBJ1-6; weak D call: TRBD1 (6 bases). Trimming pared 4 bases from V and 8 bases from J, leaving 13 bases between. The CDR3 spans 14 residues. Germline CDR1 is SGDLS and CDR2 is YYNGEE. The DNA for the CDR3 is TGTGCCAGCAGCTTACAGGGTCTAGATTCACCCCTCCACTTT. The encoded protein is CASSLQGLDSPLHF. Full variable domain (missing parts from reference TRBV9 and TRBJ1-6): DSGVTQTPKHLITATGQRVTLRCSPRSGDLSVYWYQQSLDQGLQFLIQYYNGEERAKGNILERFSAQQFPDLHSELNLSSLELGDSALYFCASSLQGLDSPLHFGNGTRLTVT.

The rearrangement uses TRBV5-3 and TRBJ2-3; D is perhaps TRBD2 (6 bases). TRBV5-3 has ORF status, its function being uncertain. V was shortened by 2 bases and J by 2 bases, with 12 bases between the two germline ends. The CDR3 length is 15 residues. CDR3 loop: CARSFRRGDTDTQYF. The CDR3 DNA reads TGTGCCAGAAGCTTCCGGAGGGGAGACACAGATACGCAGTATTTT.

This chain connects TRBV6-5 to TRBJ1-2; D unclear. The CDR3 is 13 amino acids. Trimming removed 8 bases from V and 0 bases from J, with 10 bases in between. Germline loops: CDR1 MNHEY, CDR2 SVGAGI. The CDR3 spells CASRPGTNYGYTF. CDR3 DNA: TGTGCCAGCCGACCGGGGACTAACTATGGCTACACCTTC.

The CDR3 nucleotides are TGCGCCAGCAGCCTAGGATGGGGCGAACATACTGGGGCCAACGTCCTGACTTTC. Protein sequence: CASSLGWGEHTGANVLTF. J is TRBJ2-6 and V is TRBV4-1, with D perhaps TRBD1 (5 bases). The CDR3 is made up of 18 amino acids. Trimming took 4 bases from V and 2 from J, leaving 18 bases between them. The V gene's germline CDR1 is MGHRA and CDR2 YSYEKL.

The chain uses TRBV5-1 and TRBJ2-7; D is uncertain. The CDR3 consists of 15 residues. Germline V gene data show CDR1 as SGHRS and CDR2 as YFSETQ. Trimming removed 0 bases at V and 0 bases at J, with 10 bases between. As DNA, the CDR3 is TGCGCCAGCAGCTTGGTATCTGACATCTCCTACGAGCAGTACTTC. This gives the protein CASSLVSDISYEQYF.

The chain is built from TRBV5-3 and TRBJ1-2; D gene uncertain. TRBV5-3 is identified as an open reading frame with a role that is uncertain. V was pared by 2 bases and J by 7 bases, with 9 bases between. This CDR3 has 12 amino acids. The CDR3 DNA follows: TGTGCCAGAAGCTTTGTTTCTTCTGGCTACACCTTC. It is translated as CARSFVSSGYTF.

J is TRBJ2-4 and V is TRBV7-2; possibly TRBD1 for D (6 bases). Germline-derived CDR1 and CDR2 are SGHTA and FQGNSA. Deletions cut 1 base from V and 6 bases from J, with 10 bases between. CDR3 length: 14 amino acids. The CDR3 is CASSLGGRVNIQYF. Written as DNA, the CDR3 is TGTGCCAGCAGCTTAGGGGGGCGAGTAAACATTCAGTACTTC.

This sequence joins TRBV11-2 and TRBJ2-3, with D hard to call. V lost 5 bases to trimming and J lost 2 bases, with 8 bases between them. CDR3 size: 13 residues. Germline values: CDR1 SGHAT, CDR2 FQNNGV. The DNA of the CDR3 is TGTGCCAGCAGCATAAGCTTCACAGATACGCAGTATTTT. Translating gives CASSISFTDTQYF.

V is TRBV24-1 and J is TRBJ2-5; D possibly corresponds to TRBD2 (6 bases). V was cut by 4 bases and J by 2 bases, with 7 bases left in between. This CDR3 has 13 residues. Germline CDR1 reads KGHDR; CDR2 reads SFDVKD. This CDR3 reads CATSEAGQETQYF. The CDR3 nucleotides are TGTGCCACCAGTGAGGCGGGGCAAGAGACCCAGTACTTC.